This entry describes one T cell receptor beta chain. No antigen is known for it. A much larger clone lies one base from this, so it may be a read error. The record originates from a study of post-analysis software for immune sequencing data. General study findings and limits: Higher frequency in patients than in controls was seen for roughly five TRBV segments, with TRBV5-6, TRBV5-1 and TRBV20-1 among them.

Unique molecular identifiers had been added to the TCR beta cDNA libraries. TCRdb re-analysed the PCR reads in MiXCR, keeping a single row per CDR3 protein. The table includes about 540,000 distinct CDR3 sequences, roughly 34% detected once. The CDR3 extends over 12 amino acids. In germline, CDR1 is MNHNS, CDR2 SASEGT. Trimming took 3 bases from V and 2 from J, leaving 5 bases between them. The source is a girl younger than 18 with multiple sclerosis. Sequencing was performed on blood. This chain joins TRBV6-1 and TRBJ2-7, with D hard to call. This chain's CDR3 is CASSEAPYEQYF. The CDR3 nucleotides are TGTGCCAGCAGTGAGGCCCCCTACGAGCAGTACTTC.